This TCR beta chain was profiled in a study of T cells in Graves' hyperthyroidism and ophthalmopathy. Overall study findings and caveats: A model built on 13 V-J features separated ophthalmopathy from stable hyperthyroidism. The model predicted ophthalmopathy a median roughly six months before onset.

In this sample, this clonotype turned up many times. The antigen is undetermined. No progression to ophthalmopathy during 18 months of follow-up defined stable disease. In patients aged 18 to 65, hyperthyroidism was newly diagnosed, with duration under 2 months. CDR3 length: 15 amino acids. J gave up 3 bases and V 3 bases, and 6 bases lay outside the gene matches. There were TCR beta CDR3 regions amplified from RNA transcripts. TCR CDR3 regions were first amplified by RT-PCR with HTBI primers. MiXCR, run by TCRdb on the multiplex PCR reads, gives a single entry per CDR3 protein. The sample holds 480,000 or so distinct CDR3 sequences, approximately 15% seen once.

The specimen was blood. The receptor's source is a woman aged 18-29 years with Graves' hyperthyroidism. This chain joins TRBV12-3 or TRBV12-4 and TRBJ2-7; 9 bases agree with TRBD1. The CDR3 bases are TGTGCCAGCAGTTTTGGGACAGGGTCAAGCTACGAGCAGTACTTC. This codes for CASSFGTGSSYEQYF.